The rows below give T cell receptor beta chains drawn from one sample of a study of shared clonotypes between healthy human individuals. TCRdb's copy holds only in-frame clones and misses some; the assay was immunoSEQ multiplex PCR. The table includes some 1,100,000 clones, roughly 74% detected once. The specimen was memory CD4+ T cells from PBMCs. The receptors originated from a man aged 18-30 years in good health. Some clones in this sample may be carry-over from other donors' samples. CDR3s include the opening cysteine and the closing phenylalanine or tryptophan. Each record gives: V gene, J gene, D gene, clone size, CDR3 DNA, CDR3 protein. D genes are given only for firm matches. A clone size is listed for some rows: how often the clone was seen (once, few, many), or a class if it is expanded.

TRBV29-1	TRBJ1-5	.	few	TGCAGCGTTTCCCAAGGGTACAGGGATCAGCCCCAGCATTTT	CSVSQGYRDQPQHF
TRBV11-2	TRBJ2-7	.	.	TGTGCCAGCAGCCCGACTGAGAGGGGCTTGGGCGAGCAGTACTTC	CASSPTERGLGEQYF
TRBV5-1	TRBJ1-2	.	.	TGCGCCAGCAGCTTGGTCAGCGCCAACTACGACTATGGCTACACCTTC	CASSLVSANYDYGYTF
TRBV20-1	TRBJ2-1	.	few	TGCAGTGCTAGACACTACAATGAGCAGTTCTTC	CSARHYNEQFF
TRBV28	TRBJ1-1	.	many	TGTGCCAGCGGCGGGGGACGGCATATGAACACTGAAGCTTTCTTT	CASGGGRHMNTEAFF
TRBV19	TRBJ2-5	TRBD1	.	TGTGCCAGTAGTCCCCGCGAGGGGGCCGTCGAGACCCAGTACTTC	CASSPREGAVETQYF
TRBV28	TRBJ1-5	.	.	TGTGCCAGCAGTTTTGGGGACCTTGGGTGGGTCCAGCCCCAGCATTTT	CASSFGDLGWVQPQHF
TRBV7-5	TRBJ1-4	.	.	TGTGCCAGAAGCTTACGGACAGGGGCGACTAATGAAAAACTGTTTTTT	CARSLRTGATNEKLFF
TRBV14	TRBJ2-2	.	.	TGTGCCAGCAGCCAAGACGGGACGGCGAACACCGGGGAGCTGTTTTTT	CASSQDGTANTGELFF
TRBV5-1	TRBJ1-2	.	few	TGCGCCAGCAGCTTGGATCGGGAGGGGCTTGGCTACACCTTC	CASSLDREGLGYTF
TRBV2	TRBJ2-1	.	.	TGTGCCAGCAGTGTTTCACCCGGGACTTACAATGAGCAGTTCTTC	CASSVSPGTYNEQFF
TRBV11-2	TRBJ2-1	TRBD2	.	TGTGCCAGCACCCTTCCGGGACTACCATACAATGAGCAGTTCTTC	CASTLPGLPYNEQFF
TRBV28	TRBJ1-5	.	.	TGTGCCAGCAGTTTAATTGGGATTCAGCCCCAGCATTTT	CASSLIGIQPQHF
TRBV4-2	TRBJ1-2	.	.	TGTGCCAGCAGCCAGTACGGGGGGACCCTTGTCTACACCTTC	CASSQYGGTLVYTF
TRBV7-2	TRBJ1-5	TRBD1	.	TGTGCCAGCAGCTTAACAGGGGTCCCCCTAGCCTATCAGCCCCAGCATTTT	CASSLTGVPLAYQPQHF
TRBV28	TRBJ1-5	.	.	TGTGCCAGCAGTTCGTTCAGTGCGGGCAATCAGCCCCAGCATTTT	CASSSFSAGNQPQHF
TRBV14	TRBJ2-3	TRBD1	.	TGTGCCAGCAGCCAAGGACAGGGGTATTATGATACGCAGTATTTT	CASSQGQGYYDTQYF
TRBV9	TRBJ2-7	.	once	TGTGCCAGCAGCTTTAATGGGCAGACCTACGAGCAGTACTTC	CASSFNGQTYEQYF
TRBV6-5	TRBJ1-3	.	.	TGTGCCAGCGTGGGGATCAGTCACTCTGGAAACACCATATATTTT	CASVGISHSGNTIYF
TRBV6-6	TRBJ2-1	.	.	TGTGCCAGCAGTTACTCGGGGTCCTCCTACAATGAGCAGTTCTTC	CASSYSGSSYNEQFF